This T cell receptor beta chain came from a study of blood T cells in healthy people across ages. Primers used in a second PCR of roughly 7 to 12 cycles were a sample-barcoded 5' primer and a J-beta primer mix. TCRdb analysed the 5' RACE reads with MiXCR anew, one entry per CDR3 protein. The sample comprises some 750,000 distinct CDR3 sequences, 22% of which are singletons, and less than 25% rests with the top ten. Germline CDR1 is MDHEN and CDR2 is SYDVKM. The CDR3 contains 12 residues. Trimming removed 5 bases at V and 5 bases at J, with 9 bases between. This TCR came from a man between 65 and 85 years old in good health. The chain carries TRBV28 and TRBJ2-5; no definite D call. Material: blood. The CDR3 sequence is CASSRDMETQYF. CDR3 sequence (DNA): TGTGCCAGCAGTCGCGATATGGAGACCCAGTACTTC.